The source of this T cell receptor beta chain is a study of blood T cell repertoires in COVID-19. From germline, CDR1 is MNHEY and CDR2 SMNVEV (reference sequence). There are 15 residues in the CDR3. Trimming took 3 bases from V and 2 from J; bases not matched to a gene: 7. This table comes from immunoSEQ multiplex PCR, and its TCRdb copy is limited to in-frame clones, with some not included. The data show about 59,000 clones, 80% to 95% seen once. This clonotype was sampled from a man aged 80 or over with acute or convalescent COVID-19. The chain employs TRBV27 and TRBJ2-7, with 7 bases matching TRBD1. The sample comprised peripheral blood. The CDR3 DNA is TGTGCCAGCAGTTTTCCGGGACAGCGGCCCTACGAGCAGTACTTC. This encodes CASSFPGQRPYEQYF.